A selection of T cell receptor beta chains follows, all from one sample in a study of CD8 T cells in ankylosing spondylitis. TCRdb re-called the 5' RACE reads with MiXCR, one entry per CDR3 protein. The sample lists some 220,000 distinct CDR3 sequences, over 9.5% occurring once. The sample consisted of blood, either unsorted or a sorted T cell fraction (not recorded which). These receptors were obtained from a male donor with ankylosing spondylitis or in good health (not recorded which). The CDR3 runs from the conserved cysteine through the conserved F or W. The order of the fields is D gene, J gene, clone size, V gene, CDR3 DNA, CDR3 protein. The D gene is left open where the match is weak. Clone size appears in some rows only: once, few, many, or a class for an expanded clone.

D: -; J: TRBJ2-5; size: many; V: TRBV12-3/TRBV12-4; DNA: TGTGCCAGCAGTCCTGACAGGCCCCAAGAGACCCAGTACTTC; CDR3: CASSPDRPQETQYF
D: -; J: TRBJ1-5; size: -; V: TRBV18; DNA: TGTGCCAGCTCACCATCATCCCACAATCAGCCCCAGCATTTT; CDR3: CASSPSSHNQPQHF
D: TRBD2; J: TRBJ2-3; size: many; V: TRBV7-2; DNA: TGTGCCAGCAGCTTAGTGGGTGGACTAGCGGGAACAGATACGCAGTATTTT; CDR3: CASSLVGGLAGTDTQYF
D: TRBD1; J: TRBJ1-2; size: many; V: TRBV27; DNA: TGTGCCAGCAGTTTTAGAACAGGGGGACGAATGATCGGCTACACCTTC; CDR3: CASSFRTGGRMIGYTF
D: -; J: TRBJ1-3; size: many; V: TRBV15; DNA: TGTGCCACCAGCAAGAGGACAGCCTCTGGAAACACCATATATTTT; CDR3: CATSKRTASGNTIYF
D: -; J: TRBJ1-2; size: many; V: TRBV20-1; DNA: TGCAGTGCTAGAGATCTCCGAGAAGGCTACACCTTC; CDR3: CSARDLREGYTF
D: -; J: TRBJ2-1; size: many; V: TRBV3-1; DNA: TGTGCCAGCAGCCAGAATCCCTCCGCTAGGGATGAGCAGTTCTTC; CDR3: CASSQNPSARDEQFF
D: -; J: TRBJ2-1; size: -; V: TRBV28; DNA: TGTGCCAGCAGTTTATCGACTGGCCGGAGCTCCTACAATGAGCAGTTCTTC; CDR3: CASSLSTGRSSYNEQFF
D: -; J: TRBJ1-1; size: many; V: TRBV20-1; DNA: TGCAGTGCCACATATCGGGCGGAGTCGAACACTGAAGCTTTCTTT; CDR3: CSATYRAESNTEAFF
D: -; J: TRBJ1-2; size: -; V: TRBV3-1; DNA: TGTGCCAGCAGCCACGGGACATCGGAGAGGGGCTACACCTTC; CDR3: CASSHGTSERGYTF
D: -; J: TRBJ2-4; size: many; V: TRBV20-1; DNA: TGCAGTGCTAGAGATCTGACCGGAGAGGGAACCATTCAGTACTTC; CDR3: CSARDLTGEGTIQYF
D: -; J: TRBJ2-4; size: many; V: TRBV20-1; DNA: TGCAGTGCTAGAGATCCCGGGCCATCTGGAGACATTCAGTACTTC; CDR3: CSARDPGPSGDIQYF
D: TRBD2; J: TRBJ2-1; size: once; V: TRBV11-2; DNA: TGTGCCAGCAGCGTCAGTAGCGGGAATCTGTACAATGAGCAGTTCTTC; CDR3: CASSVSSGNLYNEQFF
D: TRBD2; J: TRBJ2-5; size: many; V: TRBV3-1; DNA: TGTGCCAGCAGCCCAGCGGGAGGGCCTTGGGAGACCCAGTACTTC; CDR3: CASSPAGGPWETQYF
D: TRBD1; J: TRBJ2-3; size: many; V: TRBV5-1; DNA: TGCGCCAGCAGCCAGGACAGGGGGACAGATACGCAGTATTTT; CDR3: CASSQDRGTDTQYF
D: -; J: TRBJ1-6; size: many; V: TRBV20-1; DNA: TGCAGTGCCGCTCCGGGACCGATCGATTCACCCCTCCACTTT; CDR3: CSAAPGPIDSPLHF
D: -; J: TRBJ1-1; size: few; V: TRBV7-2; DNA: TGTGCCAGCAGCTTGGGACATTTTCCGAACACTGAAGCTTTCTTT; CDR3: CASSLGHFPNTEAFF
D: TRBD1; J: TRBJ1-2; size: few; V: TRBV10-3; DNA: TGTGCCATCAGTGATGGAGACAGGGGGTTCTATGGCTACACCTTC; CDR3: CAISDGDRGFYGYTF
D: -; J: TRBJ2-7; size: -; V: TRBV7-2; DNA: TGTGCCAGCGGATCTGACAGAGTCTCCTACGAGCAGTACTTC; CDR3: CASGSDRVSYEQYF
D: TRBD2; J: TRBJ2-1; size: many; V: TRBV20-1; DNA: TGCAGTGCTAGAAGCGGGGGGGCGATAAATGAGCAGTTCTTC; CDR3: CSARSGGAINEQFF
D: -; J: TRBJ2-3; size: many; V: TRBV7-8; DNA: TGTGCCAGCAGCTTCCTCCGGGCGTCCTCCACGCAGTATTTT; CDR3: CASSFLRASSTQYF
D: TRBD2; J: TRBJ2-1; size: many; V: TRBV30; DNA: TGTGCCTGGAGTCATAGCGGGGGGCCGTTTGACGAGCAGTTCTTC; CDR3: CAWSHSGGPFDEQFF
D: -; J: TRBJ2-1; size: many; V: TRBV4-2; DNA: TGTGCCAGCAGCCAAGGGGACGGAGGATACAATGAGCAGTTCTTC; CDR3: CASSQGDGGYNEQFF
D: TRBD1; J: TRBJ1-1; size: many; V: TRBV10-3; DNA: TGTGCCATCAGTGAGTCGAACAGGGGGAGCACTGAAGCTTTCTTT; CDR3: CAISESNRGSTEAFF
D: -; J: TRBJ2-2; size: few; V: TRBV4-1; DNA: TGCGCCAGCAGCTACCGACAGCACACCGGGGAGCTGTTTTTT; CDR3: CASSYRQHTGELFF
D: -; J: TRBJ2-3; size: many; V: TRBV5-1; DNA: TGCGCCAGCAGCTTGGCCCTCCCAGGGGTGGAAGATACGCAGTATTTT; CDR3: CASSLALPGVEDTQYF
D: -; J: TRBJ1-4; size: -; V: TRBV27; DNA: TGTGCCAGCAGTTTGGGGGAGTCAGGGAGACTGTTTTTT; CDR3: CASSLGESGRLFF
D: -; J: TRBJ1-2; size: -; V: TRBV11-2; DNA: TGTGCCAGCAGTCTAGAGAGTATCGCTTTCTATGGCTACACCTTC; CDR3: CASSLESIAFYGYTF
D: TRBD2; J: TRBJ2-5; size: many; V: TRBV6-1; DNA: TGTGCCAGCAGTGAGCTAGCGGGAGCTATGGAGACCCAGTACTTC; CDR3: CASSELAGAMETQYF
D: -; J: TRBJ2-7; size: many; V: TRBV7-2; DNA: TGTGCCAGCAGCTTCTGGCAAGGGGCCCGCTCCTACGAGCAGTACTTC; CDR3: CASSFWQGARSYEQYF
D: -; J: TRBJ2-3; size: few; V: TRBV14; DNA: TGTGCCAGCAGCCAAGATCTTGGCGGCAGGGGCCTTCCCACAGATACGCAGTATTTT; CDR3: CASSQDLGGRGLPTDTQYF
D: -; J: TRBJ1-6; size: many; V: TRBV9; DNA: TGTGCCAGCAGCGTAGATGCCGGACTTAATTCACCCCTCCACTTT; CDR3: CASSVDAGLNSPLHF
D: -; J: TRBJ1-2; size: many; V: TRBV12-3/TRBV12-4; DNA: TGTGCCAGCAGTTGGACAGACGGCTACACCTTC; CDR3: CASSWTDGYTF
D: -; J: TRBJ1-1; size: -; V: TRBV5-1; DNA: TGCGCCAGCAGCTTGGACTTTACAGGTGAGGGCACTGAAGCTTTCTTT; CDR3: CASSLDFTGEGTEAFF
D: TRBD1; J: TRBJ1-4; size: -; V: TRBV2; DNA: TGTGCCAGCACGGACAGGGGCCCACAACGTAATGAAAAACTGTTTTTT; CDR3: CASTDRGPQRNEKLFF
D: TRBD1; J: TRBJ1-3; size: many; V: TRBV2; DNA: TGTGCCAGCAGTTCAGACAGGGTTGGAAACACCATATATTTT; CDR3: CASSSDRVGNTIYF
D: TRBD2; J: TRBJ2-1; size: many; V: TRBV7-2; DNA: TGTGCCAGCAGCGATGAGGGCCTAGCGGGGAAGGTTGAGCAGTTCTTC; CDR3: CASSDEGLAGKVEQFF
D: -; J: TRBJ2-2; size: few; V: TRBV12-3/TRBV12-4; DNA: TGTGCCAGCAGTTGGATACGGAACACCGGGGAGCTGTTTTTT; CDR3: CASSWIRNTGELFF
D: TRBD2; J: TRBJ2-5; size: many; V: TRBV7-2; DNA: TGTGCCAGCAGCTTAGCGCCTAGCGGGAGCCTCCAAGAGACCCAGTACTTC; CDR3: CASSLAPSGSLQETQYF
D: -; J: TRBJ2-3; size: many; V: TRBV12-3/TRBV12-4; DNA: TGTGCCAGCAGACTTAGCGGCACAGATACGCAGTATTTT; CDR3: CASRLSGTDTQYF
D: -; J: TRBJ2-7; size: many; V: TRBV13; DNA: TGTGCCAGCAGTTTAAGGTCCTACGAGCAGTACTTC; CDR3: CASSLRSYEQYF
D: -; J: TRBJ2-1; size: many; V: TRBV12-3/TRBV12-4; DNA: TGTGCCAGCAGTTGGTCCGAGGCAGTCTACAATGAGCAGTTCTTC; CDR3: CASSWSEAVYNEQFF
D: -; J: TRBJ1-1; size: -; V: TRBV18; DNA: TGTGCCAGCTCACCAAGGAGCATGAACACTGAAGCTTTCTTT; CDR3: CASSPRSMNTEAFF
D: TRBD1; J: TRBJ2-2; size: many; V: TRBV6-2/TRBV6-3; DNA: TGTGCCAGCAGTTACGGGACAGGGGACACCGGGGAGCTGTTTTTT; CDR3: CASSYGTGDTGELFF
D: -; J: TRBJ2-7; size: many; V: TRBV10-1; DNA: TGCGCCAGCAGTGGGAACAGGGTAGGCGAGCAGTACTTC; CDR3: CASSGNRVGEQYF
D: -; J: TRBJ2-7; size: few; V: TRBV3-1; DNA: TGTGCCAGCAGCCAAGGACAATACGAGCAGTACTTC; CDR3: CASSQGQYEQYF
D: TRBD1; J: TRBJ1-2; size: many; V: TRBV20-1; DNA: TGCAGTGCCAATCCTCCGGGACAGGGAATCTATGGCTACACCTTC; CDR3: CSANPPGQGIYGYTF